This is a list of T cell receptor beta chains from one sample in a study of PD-1 blockade in classical Hodgkin lymphoma. Assay: immunoSEQ multiplex PCR; the TCRdb copy retains only in-frame clones and omits some. Of approximately 35,000 clones in the sample, roughly 91% were seen once. Sequencing was done on a sample of CD4+ T cells from blood. The receptors here all came from a human donor with classical Hodgkin lymphoma. CDR3s include the opening cysteine and the closing phenylalanine or tryptophan. Fields, in order: V gene, CDR3 protein.

>TRBV5-1
CASSLGQFSGNTIYF
>TRBV5-1
CASSLRDFQNTEAFF
>TRBV5-1
CASSEGPGQPQHF
>TRBV9
CASSPVQGPFYGYTF
>TRBV18
CASSPLPDGGGQYF
>TRBV6-5
CASSSGLARTQYF
>TRBV30
CAWSALRGYNEQFF
>TRBV12-5
CASQGNYGYTF
>TRBV1
CTSSQVFPSGGLQETQYF
>TRBV2
CASLMGELETQYF
>TRBV11-1
CASSSSTGANYGYTF
>TRBV25-1
CASRKTGGAYNEQFF
>TRBV5-5
CASSLFVGNQPQHF
>TRBV9
CASSLRDKAFYEQYF
>TRBV6-1
CASSDGDIRMGNYGYTF
>TRBV4-1
CASSQVPGQDYGYTF
>TRBV28
CASGAQNTEAFF
>TRBV5-1
CASSLYNEQFF
>TRBV7-9
CASIRTGLSGTGATGELFF
>TRBV6-5
CASSATGLALTEAFF
>TRBV23-1
CASSLRQGLDEQYF
>TRBV9
CASSVAVNEKLFF
>TRBV19
CASSQGGSSYEQYF
>TRBV28
CASRTPSSYNEQFF
>TRBV9
CASSVMAASSYEQYF
>TRBV7-6
CASSLTGNSPLHF
>TRBV5-8
CASSLDKYGEETQYF
>TRBV2
CASGVYNEQFF
>TRBV4-1
CASSPLPFGPTDTQYF
>TRBV7-2
CASSPRGRSGELFF
>TRBV7-2
CASSPRPQEQETQYF
>TRBV6-1
CASSEGSGMNTEAFF
>TRBV5-1
CASSLQGPGTDTQYF
>TRBV5-6
CASSLPNTGELFF
>TRBV11-3
CASSSGRGQETQYF
>TRBV4-1
CASSLSFGSYSNQPQHF
>TRBV7-6
CASSLRERGSEAFF
>TRBV15
CATSRIRSVTDTQYF
>TRBV4-3
CASSQTLWRLAGETYEQYF
>TRBV5-4
CASSLVGRRGGETQYF
>TRBV4-1
CASSLQGLPSDTQYF
>TRBV19
CASTRGRGGDTQYF